The T cell receptor (beta chain) under discussion was sequenced for a study of blood T cells in healthy people across ages. Study conclusions and caveats: Naive T cell percentage and TCR beta diversity correlated strongly.

A remark on this clonotype: Its target is unknown.

The authors ran a second PCR of 7 to 11 cycles using a sample-barcoded 5' primer and a J-beta primer mix. MiXCR was run by TCRdb on the 5' RACE reads, yielding one entry per CDR3 protein. The table has about 2 million distinct CDR3 sequences, 49% seen once. The specimen was blood. The TCR sequence derives from a woman in her thirties or forties in good health.

The CDR3 sequence is CASSGRISEQFF. CDR3 bases: TGTGCCAGCAGCGGACGGATCAGTGAGCAGTTCTTC. The chain joins TRBV28 to TRBJ2-1, with D unclear. Germline V lookup: CDR1 MDHEN, CDR2 SYDVKM. The CDR3 totals 12 residues. V lost 6 bases, J lost 9 bases, and 12 bases lay in between.